This TCR beta chain derives from a study of shared clonotypes between healthy human individuals. Selected positively for CCR7 and CD45RO-negative, naive CD8 cells excluded terminally differentiated effector memory CD45RA+ cells. Of note for this clone: Its target is not known.

Once extracted for a subset, genomic DNA was divided evenly among several immunoSEQ plates. TCRdb's table, derived via immunoSEQ multiplex PCR, lists solely in-frame clones and lacks some. Counted here are some 630,000 clones, roughly 96% occurring once; the ten biggest clones make up roughly 0.1%. General study points: Compared with clonotypes that all four donors shared, non-shared clonotypes had lower generation probabilities.

The source of this sequence is a woman in her thirties in good health. Material: naive CD8+ T cells sorted from blood.

The CDR3 DNA reads TGTGCCAGCAGCCGCTGGGGTGAAGGGCCCCAGTACAATGAGCAGTTCTTC. Amino acids: CASSRWGEGPQYNEQFF. The gene calls are TRBV7-9 and TRBJ2-1; D uncertain. The V and J ends lost 5 bases and 4 bases respectively, with 21 bases between them. Germline-derived CDR1 and CDR2 are SEHNR and FQNEAQ (reference sequence). The CDR3 totals 17 residues.